This TCR beta chain was sequenced for a study of blood T cell repertoires in COVID-19. On the study more broadly: COVID-19 samples from acute and convalescent phases originated in the United States, Italy and Spain.

The germline gives CDR1 MDHEN, CDR2 SYDVKM. This CDR3 contains 15 residues. V was cut by 6 bases and J by 8 bases, with 17 bases left in between. This clone has only one observation. Method: immunoSEQ multiplex PCR; TCRdb's copy keeps in-frame clones and lacks some. Here the sample spans about 310,000 clones, 85% being singletons. The source is a woman aged 30 to 39 who had been exposed to COVID-19. Material: PBMCs or T cells enriched from blood (not recorded which). The V gene is TRBV28, the J gene TRBJ1-6, with D unresolved. CDR3 region: CASRWRVVGDSPLHF. The CDR3 coding sequence is TGTGCCAGCAGATGGCGGGTCGTCGGAGATTCACCCCTCCACTTT. Looking up the rest from reference TRBV28 and TRBJ1-6 gives the full variable domain: DVKVTQSSRYLVKRTGEKVFLECVQDMDHENMFWYRQDPGLGLRLIYFSYDVKMKEKGDIPEGYSVSREKKERFSLILESASTNQTSMYLCASRWRVVGDSPLHFGNGTRLTVT.